The next 18 T cell receptor beta chains were all read from a single sample in a study of molecular identifiers for immune sequencing clone quantification. A single record per CDR3 protein comes from TCRdb applying MiXCR to the PCR reads. Of about 500,000 distinct CDR3 sequences listed, approximately 25% are singletons. Sequencing used naive CD8+ T cells from blood, with Jurkat cell RNA spiked in. The subset is: FACS-sorted CD8+CD4-CCR7+CD45RA+ naive T cells. These receptors came from a human donor in good health. Some libraries in this study had Jurkat cell RNA spiked in.

This clonotype came up a few times. The V call is TRBV6-6, the J call TRBJ2-5; the D call may be TRBD1 or TRBD2 (6 bases each). CDR1 and CDR2 from the germline V gene are MNHNY and SVGAGI (reference sequence). The germline V and J ends were trimmed by 2 bases and 4 bases, with 8 bases remaining between them. There are 13 residues in the CDR3. DNA of the CDR3: TGTGCCAGCAGTTACAGGGGGGCAGAGACCCAGTACTTC. This codes for CASSYRGAETQYF.

This clonotype was picked up many times. The chain combines TRBV5-1 with TRBJ2-3; TRBD1 or TRBD2 may be the D gene (5 bases each). Germline V gives CDR1 SGHRS, CDR2 YFSETQ. The CDR3 runs to 15 residues. V gave up 4 bases and J gave up 5 bases, with 17 bases separating them. DNA of the CDR3: TGCGCCAGCAGCCCGGACTTGGGGCTGCAAGATACGCAGTATTTT. This codes for CASSPDLGLQDTQYF.

Only one count was recorded for this clonotype. A much larger clone lies one base from this, so it may be a read error. The chain carries TRBV14 and TRBJ1-1; no clear D. Germline V gene data show CDR1 as SGHDN and CDR2 as FVKESK. The CDR3 contains 13 residues. The CDR3 is CASSQWGVSEALF. CDR3 nucleotide sequence: TGTGCCAGCAGCCAATGGGGTGTGTCTGAAGCTCTCTTT. The entire variable domain, with the rest obtained from reference TRBV14 and TRBJ1-1, is as follows: EAGVTQFPSHSVIEKGQTVTLRCDPISGHDNLYWYRRVMGKEIKFLLHFVKESKQDESGMPNNRFLAERTGGTYSTLKVQPAELEDSGVYFCASSQWGVSEALFGQGTRLTVV.

This sequence joins TRBV11-2 and TRBJ2-4, with 8 bases aligning to TRBD1. This CDR3 spans 16 amino acids. J was trimmed by 2 bases and V by 1 base; bases with no gene match: 4. Germline V gene lookup returns CDR1 SGHAT and CDR2 FQNNGV. The DNA of the CDR3 is TGTGCCAGCAGCTTAGTGTGGACAGGGTCCAAAAACATTCAGTACTTC. This gives the protein CASSLVWTGSKNIQYF.

In its sample, this clonotype was seen once. This may be a read error, as it is one base from a much larger clone. The gene calls are TRBV6-2 or TRBV6-3 and TRBJ1-2; D gene unclear. CDR3 size: 14 residues. V dropped 2 bases and J dropped 5 bases, with 12 bases sitting between them. Per germline, CDR1 MNHEY and CDR2 SVGEGT. CDR3 residues: CASSYGANVYGYTF. The CDR3 nucleotides are TGTGCCAGCAGTTACGGTGCCAACGTATATGGCTACACCTTC.

Concerning this clonotype itself: A read error may be the cause here, since a much bigger clone is one base away. The V and J genes are TRBV12-3 or TRBV12-4 and TRBJ2-2; D not certain. The CDR3 is made up of 11 amino acids. The ends were cut back, 5 bases at V and 8 bases at J, with 6 bases in the middle. In nucleotides, the CDR3 is TGTGCCAGCAGTCTGTTGGGGGAGCTGTTTTTT. Translation gives CASSLLGELFF.

This clonotype was picked up a small number of times. CDR3 coding DNA: TGTGCCAGCAGCCCGGAACAGACAGGGGTCGAGCAGTACTTC. As protein: CASSPEQTGVEQYF. The chain combines TRBV7-9 with TRBJ2-7, with 8 nucleotides matching TRBD1. CDR3 length: 14 amino acids. Germline lookup yields CDR1 SEHNR and CDR2 FQNEAQ (reference sequence). V shed 5 bases and J 6 bases; nucleotides not matched to a gene: 9.

On this clonotype itself: This CDR3 is missing its conserved last phenylalanine or tryptophan, likely due to a read error. No DNA is shown, since the ends of the CDR3 on it are uncertain; the CDR3 is the one TCRdb lists. The J gene is TRBJ1-1, the V gene TRBV20-1. Germline CDR1 reads DFQATT; CDR2 reads SNEGSKA (reference sequence). The CDR3 is 12 amino acids in total, end residues counted. CDR3 protein: CSALRENTEAIY.

This clonotype was seen ten or more times. V is TRBV7-9 and J is TRBJ2-2, with 7 positions matching TRBD1. Germline CDR1 reads SEHNR; CDR2 reads FQNEAQ (reference sequence). V shed 3 bases, J shed 7 bases, and the junction held 8 bases outside the gene matches. The CDR3 totals 15 residues. The CDR3 here is CASSFGTAGGGELFF. CDR3 DNA: TGTGCCAGCAGCTTTGGGACAGCTGGAGGCGGGGAGCTGTTTTTT. The entire variable domain, with the rest obtained from reference TRBV7-9 and TRBJ2-2, is as follows: DTGVSQNPRHKITKRGQNVTFRCDPISEHNRLYWYRQTLGQGPEFLTYFQNEAQLEKSRLLSDRFSAERPKGSFSTLEIQRTEQGDSAMYLCASSFGTAGGGELFFGEGSRLTVL.

In DNA, the CDR3 is TGTGCCAGCAGCGCAGAGGGATTGAACACTGAAGCTTTCTTT. Translation: CASSAEGLNTEAFF. The chain employs TRBV9 and TRBJ1-1; D unresolved. V lost 3 bases and J lost 0, with 9 bases in between. The V gene's germline CDR1 is SGDLS and CDR2 YYNGEE. The CDR3 runs 14 residues.

This clonotype was observed many times. The chain couples TRBV9 to TRBJ2-7; D possibly matches TRBD1 or TRBD2 (5 bases each). The CDR3 spans 15 residues. Trimming shortened V by 3 bases and J by 5 bases, and 18 bases separated the two germline ends. In germline, CDR1 is SGDLS, CDR2 YYNGEE. The CDR3 DNA is TGTGCCAGCAGCGCGGAAGAATGGGGGTCCGACGAGCAGTACTTC. It codes for CASSAEEWGSDEQYF. Using reference TRBV9 and TRBJ2-7 for the parts outside the CDR3, the full variable domain is DSGVTQTPKHLITATGQRVTLRCSPRSGDLSVYWYQQSLDQGLQFLIQYYNGEERAKGNILERFSAQQFPDLHSELNLSSLELGDSALYFCASSAEEWGSDEQYFGPGTRLTVT.

This clonotype has a handful of counts. The chain recombines TRBV5-5 with TRBJ2-7; TRBD1 matches 7 bases. The V gene end was trimmed by 0 bases and the J gene end by 2 bases; junction bases not matched to a gene: 5. The CDR3 loop spans 15 amino acids. Germline V lookup: CDR1 SGHKS, CDR2 YYEKEE (reference sequence). The CDR3 protein is CASSLETGLAYEQYF. CDR3 coding DNA: TGTGCCAGCAGCTTGGAGACAGGGTTAGCCTACGAGCAGTACTTC.

Remarks on this clonotype: This may be a read error: a much more frequent sequence differs by one nucleotide. The chain has TRBV5-6 and TRBJ2-5; TRBD2 aligns across 9 bases. This CDR3 region has 15 residues. After removal of 2 bases from V and 4 bases from J, the junction contained 6 bases not matched to a gene. Germline CDR1 and CDR2: SGHDT and YYEEEE. The CDR3 region has the DNA TGTGCCAGCAGCTTCCGACTAGCGGTGGTAGAGACCCAGTACTTC. Translated: CASSFRLAVVETQYF. Combining the CDR3 with reference TRBV5-6 and TRBJ2-5 gives the whole variable domain DAGVTQSPTHLIKTRGQQVTLRCSPKSGHDTVSWYQQALGQGPQFIFQYYEEEERQRGNFPDRFSGHQFPNYSSELNVNALLLGDSALYLCASSFRLAVVETQYFGPGTRLLVL.

This clonotype has only one observation. At one of its ends the junction is not consistent with the germline gene, which may arise from a read error. This chain joins TRBV9 and TRBJ2-3, with TRBD2 matching over 7 bases. The CDR3 has 15 amino acids. Looked up from germline, CDR1 is SGDLS and CDR2 is YYNGEE. The CDR3 here is CASSVVAGVTDKQYF. In DNA form, the CDR3 reads TGTGCCAGCAGCGTAGTTGCGGGAGTCACAGATAAGCAGTATTTT. The entire variable domain, with the rest obtained from reference TRBV9 and TRBJ2-3, is as follows: DSGVTQTPKHLITATGQRVTLRCSPRSGDLSVYWYQQSLDQGLQFLIQYYNGEERAKGNILERFSAQQFPDLHSELNLSSLELGDSALYFCASSVVAGVTDKQYFGPGTRLTVL.

This clonotype was counted at least ten times. The chain links TRBV25-1 to TRBJ1-1; TRBD1 matches at 9 bases. The CDR3 has 15 residues. Germline values: CDR1 MGHDK, CDR2 SYGVNS. After removal of 3 bases from V and 0 bases from J, the junction contained 2 bases not matched to a gene. The CDR3 is CASSDRTGVNTEAFF. In nucleotides, the CDR3 is TGTGCCAGCAGTGACAGGACAGGGGTGAACACTGAAGCTTTCTTT.

This clonotype was observed a handful of times. The rearrangement uses TRBV19 and TRBJ2-7; TRBD1 matches 9 bases. Germline CDR1 reads LNHDA; CDR2 reads SQIVND (reference sequence). The length of the CDR3 is 16 residues. V lost 5 bases and J lost 1; bases outside the gene matches: 9. The CDR3 sequence is CASSLATGGISYEQYF. The CDR3 bases are TGTGCCAGTAGTCTGGCGACAGGGGGAATATCCTACGAGCAGTACTTC.

In regard to this clonotype: One end of the junction varies from germline; a read error may be responsible. The chain recombines TRBV14 with TRBJ2-5, with D perhaps assigned TRBD1 or TRBD2 (6 bases each). Looked up from germline, CDR1 is SGHDN and CDR2 is FVKESK. This CDR3 is built from 13 residues. CDR3 in DNA: TGTGCCAGCAGCCAGCGGGACACCACTACCCGGTACTTC. It codes for CASSQRDTTTRYF. Looking up the rest from reference TRBV14 and TRBJ2-5 gives the full variable domain: EAGVTQFPSHSVIEKGQTVTLRCDPISGHDNLYWYRRVMGKEIKFLLHFVKESKQDESGMPNNRFLAERTGGTYSTLKVQPAELEDSGVYFCASSQRDTTTRYFGPGTRLLVL.

Note on this clonotype: This may come from a read error, since a much larger clone is one base off. This rearrangement joins TRBV4-3 to TRBJ2-3; the D is unclear. This CDR3 comprises 16 residues. V was cut by 2 bases and J by 0 bases, with 12 bases left in between. CDR1 is LGHNA, CDR2 YSLEER, per germline. The CDR3 is CASSQNALISTDTQYF. The CDR3 DNA sequence: TGCGCCAGCAGCCAAAATGCGCTTATTAGCACAGATACGCAGTATTTT.